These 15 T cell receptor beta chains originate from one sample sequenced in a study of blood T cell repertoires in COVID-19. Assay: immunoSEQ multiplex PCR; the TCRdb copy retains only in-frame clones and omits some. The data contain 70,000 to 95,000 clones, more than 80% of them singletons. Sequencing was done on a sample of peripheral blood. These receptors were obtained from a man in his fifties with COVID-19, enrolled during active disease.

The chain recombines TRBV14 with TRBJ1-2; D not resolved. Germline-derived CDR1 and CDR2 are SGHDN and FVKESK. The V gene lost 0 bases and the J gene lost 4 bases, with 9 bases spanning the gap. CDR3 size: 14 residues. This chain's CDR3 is CASSQEKRVYGYTF. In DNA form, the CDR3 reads TGTGCCAGCAGCCAAGAGAAACGAGTCTATGGCTACACCTTC.

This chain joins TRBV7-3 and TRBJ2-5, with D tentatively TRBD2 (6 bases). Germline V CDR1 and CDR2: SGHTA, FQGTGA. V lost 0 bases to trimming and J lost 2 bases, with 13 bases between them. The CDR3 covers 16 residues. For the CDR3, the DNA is TGTGCCAGCAGCTTAACGGCATTTGGAGGGCAAGAGACCCAGTACTTC. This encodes CASSLTAFGGQETQYF.

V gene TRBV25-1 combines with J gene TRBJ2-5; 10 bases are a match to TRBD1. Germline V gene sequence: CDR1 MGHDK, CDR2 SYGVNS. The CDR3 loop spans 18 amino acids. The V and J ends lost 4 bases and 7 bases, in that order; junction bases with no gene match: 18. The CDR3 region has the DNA TGTGCCAGCAGTGCGGAACTCACGGGACAGGGGACCCGTTGGACCCAGTACTTC. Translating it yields CASSAELTGQGTRWTQYF.

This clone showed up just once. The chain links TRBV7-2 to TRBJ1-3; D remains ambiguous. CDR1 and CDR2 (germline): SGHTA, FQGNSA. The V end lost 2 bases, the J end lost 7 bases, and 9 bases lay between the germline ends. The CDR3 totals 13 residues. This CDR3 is CASSLSSGNTIYF. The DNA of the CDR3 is TGTGCCAGCAGCTTAAGCTCGGGGAACACCATATATTTT.

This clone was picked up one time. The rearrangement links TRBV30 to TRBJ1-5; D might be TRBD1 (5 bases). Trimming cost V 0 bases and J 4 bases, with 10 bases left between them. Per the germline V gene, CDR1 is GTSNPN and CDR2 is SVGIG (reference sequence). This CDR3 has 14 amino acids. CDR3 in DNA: TGTGCCTGGAGTGTAGTCCGGGGGAATCAGCCCCAGCATTTT. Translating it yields CAWSVVRGNQPQHF.

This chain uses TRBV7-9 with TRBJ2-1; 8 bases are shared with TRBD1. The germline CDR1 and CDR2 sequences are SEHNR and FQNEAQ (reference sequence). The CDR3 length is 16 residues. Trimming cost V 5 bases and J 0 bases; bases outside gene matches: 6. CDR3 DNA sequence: TGTGCCAGCAGCCCTAGACAGGGGTACTCCTACAATGAGCAGTTCTTC. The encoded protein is CASSPRQGYSYNEQFF. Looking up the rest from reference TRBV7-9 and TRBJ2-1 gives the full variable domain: DTGVSQNPRHKITKRGQNVTFRCDPISEHNRLYWYRQTLGQGPEFLTYFQNEAQLEKSRLLSDRFSAERPKGSFSTLEIQRTEQGDSAMYLCASSPRQGYSYNEQFFGPGTRLTVL.

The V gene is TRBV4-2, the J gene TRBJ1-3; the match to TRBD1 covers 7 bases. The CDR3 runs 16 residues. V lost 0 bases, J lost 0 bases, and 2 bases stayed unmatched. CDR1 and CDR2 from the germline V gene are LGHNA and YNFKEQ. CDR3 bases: TGTGCCAGCAGCCAAGACCGGACAGGCTCTGGAAACACCATATATTTT. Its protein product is CASSQDRTGSGNTIYF.

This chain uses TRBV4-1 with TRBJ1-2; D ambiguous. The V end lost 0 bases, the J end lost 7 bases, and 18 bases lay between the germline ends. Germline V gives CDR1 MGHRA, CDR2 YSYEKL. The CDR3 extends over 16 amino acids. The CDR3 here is CASSQDWVAVLLGYTF. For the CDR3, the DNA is TGCGCCAGCAGCCAAGACTGGGTCGCGGTATTGCTTGGCTACACCTTC.

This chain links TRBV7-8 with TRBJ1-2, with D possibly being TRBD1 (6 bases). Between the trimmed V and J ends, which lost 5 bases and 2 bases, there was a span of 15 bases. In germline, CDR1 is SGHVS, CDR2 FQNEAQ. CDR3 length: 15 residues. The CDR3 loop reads CASSVNTQGNYGYTF. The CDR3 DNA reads TGTGCCAGCAGCGTGAACACGCAGGGGAACTATGGCTACACCTTC. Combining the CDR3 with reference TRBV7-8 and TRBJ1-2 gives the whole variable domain GAGVSQSPRYKVAKRGQDVALRCDPISGHVSLFWYQQALGQGPEFLTYFQNEAQLDKSGLPSDRFFAERPEGSVSTLKIQRTQQEDSAVYLCASSVNTQGNYGYTFGSGTRLTVV.

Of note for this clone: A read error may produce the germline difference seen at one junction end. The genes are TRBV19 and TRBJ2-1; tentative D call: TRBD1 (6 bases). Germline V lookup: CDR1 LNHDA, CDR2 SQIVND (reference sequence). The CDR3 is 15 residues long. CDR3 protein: CASSLEGRTVDEQFF. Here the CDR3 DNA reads TGTGCCAGTAGTCTAGAGGGGCGGACAGTAGATGAGCAGTTCTTC.

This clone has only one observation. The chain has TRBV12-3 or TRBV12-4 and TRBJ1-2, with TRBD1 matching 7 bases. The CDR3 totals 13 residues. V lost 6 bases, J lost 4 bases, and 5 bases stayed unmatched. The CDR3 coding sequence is TGTGCCAGCAGCCGACAGGGCGTCTATGGCTACACCTTC. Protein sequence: CASSRQGVYGYTF.

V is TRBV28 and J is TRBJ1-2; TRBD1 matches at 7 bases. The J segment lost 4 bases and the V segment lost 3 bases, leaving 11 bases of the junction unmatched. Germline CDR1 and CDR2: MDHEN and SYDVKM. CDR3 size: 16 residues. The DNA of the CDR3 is TGTGCCAGCAGTTTGGACTACAGGGGCAGTAGCTATGGCTACACCTTC. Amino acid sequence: CASSLDYRGSSYGYTF.

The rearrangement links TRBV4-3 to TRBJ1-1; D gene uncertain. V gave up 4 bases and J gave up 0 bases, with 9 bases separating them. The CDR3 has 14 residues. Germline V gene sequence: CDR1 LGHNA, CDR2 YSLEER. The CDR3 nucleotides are TGCGCCAGCAGCCCCGGGATTATGAACACTGAAGCTTTCTTT. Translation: CASSPGIMNTEAFF.

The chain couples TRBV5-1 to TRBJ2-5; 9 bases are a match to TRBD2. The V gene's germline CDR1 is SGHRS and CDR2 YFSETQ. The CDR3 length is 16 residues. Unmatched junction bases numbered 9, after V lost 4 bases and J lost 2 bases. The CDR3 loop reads CASSQEASGTQETQYF. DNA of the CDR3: TGCGCCAGCAGCCAGGAGGCTAGCGGGACTCAAGAGACCCAGTACTTC.

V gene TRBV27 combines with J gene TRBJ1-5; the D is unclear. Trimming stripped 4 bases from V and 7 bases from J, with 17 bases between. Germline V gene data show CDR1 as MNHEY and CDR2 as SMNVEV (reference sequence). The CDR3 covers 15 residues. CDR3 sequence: CASSSQSRVGQPQHF. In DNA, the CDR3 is TGTGCCAGCAGTTCCCAAAGCCGGGTAGGACAGCCCCAGCATTTT.